These 5 T cell receptor beta chains were all obtained from the same sample, sequenced in a study of early T cells in non-severe SARS-CoV-2 infection. MiXCR, applied by TCRdb to the 5' RACE reads, yields one record per CDR3 protein. The data contain 70,000 to 95,000 distinct CDR3 sequences, roughly a sixth of them singletons. The sample was whole blood. These receptors came from an adult who was a healthcare worker with PCR-confirmed SARS-CoV-2 infection or an uninfected control (not recorded which).

The chain has TRBV5-4 and TRBJ1-3, with TRBD1 identical over 7 bases. The V segment lost 2 bases and the J segment 0 bases; nucleotides outside the gene matches: 2. Per germline, CDR1 SGHNT and CDR2 YYREEE (reference sequence). This CDR3 is 15 amino acids long. The CDR3 DNA follows: TGTGCCAGCAGCTTTTCAGGGGGCTCTGGAAACACCATATATTTT. Translation: CASSFSGGSGNTIYF.

This clonotype was observed a few times. The chain combines TRBV5-1 with TRBJ2-2; no firm D call. The CDR3 length is 13 residues. Germline values: CDR1 SGHRS, CDR2 YFSETQ. The V end was cut by 5 bases, the J end by 3 bases, with 8 bases between. The CDR3 sequence: CASRGSDTGELFF. The CDR3 bases are TGCGCCAGCAGAGGCTCCGACACCGGGGAGCTGTTTTTT.

V gene TRBV4-2 combines with J gene TRBJ2-7, with D perhaps being TRBD1 or TRBD2 (6 bases each). The CDR3 totals 16 residues. V was shortened by 4 bases and J by 7 bases, with 23 bases between the two germline ends. Looked up from germline, CDR1 is LGHNA and CDR2 is YNFKEQ. This CDR3 reads CASSLTPARGQEEQYF. CDR3 DNA sequence: TGTGCCAGCAGCCTCACCCCTGCCCGGGGGCAAGAGGAGCAGTACTTC.

This clonotype was recorded only once. The chain carries TRBV6-1 and TRBJ2-3; 8 nucleotides agree with TRBD2. V shed 7 bases, J shed 3 bases, and the junction held 9 bases outside the gene matches. Germline-derived CDR1 and CDR2 are MNHNS and SASEGT. This CDR3 comprises 15 residues. This CDR3 reads CASNLGGGGTDTQYF. The DNA for the CDR3 is TGTGCCAGCAACCTTGGTGGCGGGGGGACAGATACGCAGTATTTT.

In its sample, this clonotype was seen many times. The rearrangement links TRBV18 to TRBJ2-7; 8 bases are shared with TRBD2. V dropped 3 bases and J dropped 0; count of bases not matched to a gene: 10. Germline values: CDR1 KGHSH, CDR2 LQKENI. The CDR3 length is 17 residues. The CDR3 is CASSPQSPGTSSYEQYF. CDR3 nucleotides: TGTGCCAGCTCACCCCAAAGCCCCGGGACTAGCTCCTACGAGCAGTACTTC.